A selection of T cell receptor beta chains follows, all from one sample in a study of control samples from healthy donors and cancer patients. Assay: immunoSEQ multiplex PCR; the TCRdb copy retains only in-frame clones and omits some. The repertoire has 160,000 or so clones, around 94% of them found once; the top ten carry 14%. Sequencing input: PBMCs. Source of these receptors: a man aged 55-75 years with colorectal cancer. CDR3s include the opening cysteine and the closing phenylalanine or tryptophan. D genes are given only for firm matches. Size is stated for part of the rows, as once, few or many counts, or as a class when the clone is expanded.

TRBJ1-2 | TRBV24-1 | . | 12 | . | TGTGCCACCAGTGATTTGCCAGGCGGCTACACCTTC | CATSDLPGGYTF
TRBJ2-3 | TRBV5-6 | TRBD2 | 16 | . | TGTGCCAGCAGCTTTCCAGCTAGCGGGGTGGCAGATACGCAGTATTTT | CASSFPASGVADTQYF
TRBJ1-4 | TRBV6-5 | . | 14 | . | TGTGCCAGCAGTCTGACAGAAGCAAATGAAAAACTGTTTTTT | CASSLTEANEKLFF
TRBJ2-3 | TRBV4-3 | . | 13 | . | TGCGCCAGCAGCCAGGATCTCGTGGATACGCAGTATTTT | CASSQDLVDTQYF
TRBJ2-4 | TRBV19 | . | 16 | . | TGTGCCAGTTCCCCCGCAGCCGGGACACGGCTAGGCATTCAGTACTTC | CASSPAAGTRLGIQYF
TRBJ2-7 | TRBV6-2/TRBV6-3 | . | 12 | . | TGTGCCAGCAGTTACCTAACCTACGAGCAGTACTTC | CASSYLTYEQYF
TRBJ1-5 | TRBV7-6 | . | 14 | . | TGTGCCAGCAGCTCCTCCTCGGGGATACAGCCCCAGCATTTT | CASSSSSGIQPQHF
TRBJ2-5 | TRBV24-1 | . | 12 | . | TGTGCCACCAGTGATTTAGGGGAGACCCAGTACTTC | CATSDLGETQYF
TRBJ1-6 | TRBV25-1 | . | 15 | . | TGTGCCAGCAGTGAATTGCTCCCAGGGCATTCACCCCTCCACTTT | CASSELLPGHSPLHF
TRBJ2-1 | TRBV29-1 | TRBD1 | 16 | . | TGCAGCGCCGCAGGTTCGGGACAGAGCTACTACAATGAGCAGTTCTTC | CSAAGSGQSYYNEQFF
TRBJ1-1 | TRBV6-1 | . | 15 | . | TGTGCCAGCAGTGAATTCGGCAGATTGAACACTGAAGCTTTCTTT | CASSEFGRLNTEAFF
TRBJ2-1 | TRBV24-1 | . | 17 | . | TGTGCCACCAGTGACCCACCCTCCGGGACCCCGTATGGAGAGCAGTTCTTC | CATSDPPSGTPYGEQFF
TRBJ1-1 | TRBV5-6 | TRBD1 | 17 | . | TGTGCCAGCAGCTTGATGGGGACAGGGGGGCCGAACACTGAAGCTTTCTTT | CASSLMGTGGPNTEAFF
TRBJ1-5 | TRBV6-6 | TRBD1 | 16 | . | TGTGCCAGCAGCCAAGGACAGGGTTTGGGCAATCAGCCCCAGCATTTT | CASSQGQGLGNQPQHF
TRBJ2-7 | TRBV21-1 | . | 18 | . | TGTGCCAGCAGCAAAGAGACGAACACAGGGGAGGAGTCCTACGAGCAGTACTTC | CASSKETNTGEESYEQYF
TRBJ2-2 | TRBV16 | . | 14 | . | TGTGCCAGCAGCCAAGGGGCCTCCACCGGGGAGCTGTTTTTT | CASSQGASTGELFF
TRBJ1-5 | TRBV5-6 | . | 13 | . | TGTGCCAGCACCGGGAGTGTCAATCAGCCCCAGCATTTT | CASTGSVNQPQHF
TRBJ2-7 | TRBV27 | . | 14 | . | TGTGCCAGCAGTACTCTGACAGGAATCTACGAGCAGTACTTC | CASSTLTGIYEQYF
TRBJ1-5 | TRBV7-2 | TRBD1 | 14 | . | TGTGCCAGCAGCTCCGGACAGGGACAACAGCCCCAGCATTTT | CASSSGQGQQPQHF
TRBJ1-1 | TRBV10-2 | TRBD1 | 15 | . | TGCGCCAGCAGGGGCGGACAGGGGAGCGTCACTGAAGCTTTCTTT | CASRGGQGSVTEAFF
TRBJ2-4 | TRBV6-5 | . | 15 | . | TGTGCCAGCAGTTACGAGGGCCCAGCCAAAAACATTCAGTACTTC | CASSYEGPAKNIQYF
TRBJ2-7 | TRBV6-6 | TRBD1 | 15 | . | TGTGCCAGCAGTTACGCCGACAGGGGGGGAAACGAGCAGTACTTC | CASSYADRGGNEQYF
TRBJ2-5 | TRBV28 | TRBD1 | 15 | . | TGTGCCAGCGGATCAGCAGGGGGCGGGCAAGAGACCCAGTACTTC | CASGSAGGGQETQYF
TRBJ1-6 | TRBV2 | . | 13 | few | TGTGCCAGCAGTTCCGGAATTAATTCACCCCTCCACTTT | CASSSGINSPLHF
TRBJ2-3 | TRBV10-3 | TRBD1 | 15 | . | TGTGCCATCAGTGGTCGACAGGGGATCGGGGATACGCAGTATTTT | CAISGRQGIGDTQYF
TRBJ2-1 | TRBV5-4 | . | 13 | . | TGTGCCAGCAGTCCTCCCTCAGGCAATGAGCAGTTCTTC | CASSPPSGNEQFF
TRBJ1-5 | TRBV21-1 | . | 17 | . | TGTGCCAGCAGCAAGGAGGGGGGACAGAGTCGCAATCAGCCCCAGCATTTT | CASSKEGGQSRNQPQHF
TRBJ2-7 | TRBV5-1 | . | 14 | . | TGCGCCAGCAGCCCCGGGACGGCAGTAGGGGAGCAGTACTTC | CASSPGTAVGEQYF
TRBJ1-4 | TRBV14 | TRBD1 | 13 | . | TGTGCCAGCAGCCAAGAGGGATACAGGGGTTCGATTTTT | CASSQEGYRGSIF
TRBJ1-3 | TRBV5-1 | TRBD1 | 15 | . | TGCGCCAGCAGTCCGGGACAGGGCAATGGAAACACCATATATTTT | CASSPGQGNGNTIYF
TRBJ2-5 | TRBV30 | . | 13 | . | TGTGCCTGGAGCAGGGGGGTACAAGAGACCCAGTACTTC | CAWSRGVQETQYF
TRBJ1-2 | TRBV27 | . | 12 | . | TGTGCCAGCAGTGATGCGGGTCGTGGCTACACCTTC | CASSDAGRGYTF
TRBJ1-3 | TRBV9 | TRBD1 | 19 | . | TGTGCCAGCAGCGGCACGGGGACAGGGGTCACCCACTCTGGAAACACCATATATTTT | CASSGTGTGVTHSGNTIYF
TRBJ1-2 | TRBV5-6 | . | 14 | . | TGTGCCAGCAGCCTTGCGGCAGGGTGGGATGGCTACACCTTC | CASSLAAGWDGYTF
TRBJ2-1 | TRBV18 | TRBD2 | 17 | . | TGTGCCAGCTCACCCCGGGAGGTTTTAAGCTCCTACAATGAGCAGTTCTTC | CASSPREVLSSYNEQFF
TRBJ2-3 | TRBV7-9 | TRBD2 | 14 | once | TGTGCCAGCAGCCGTAGCGGGGGGGGAGATACGCAGTATTTT | CASSRSGGGDTQYF
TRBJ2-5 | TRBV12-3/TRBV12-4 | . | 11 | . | TGTGCCAGCCGGAGCAGGGAGACCCAGTACTTC | CASRSRETQYF
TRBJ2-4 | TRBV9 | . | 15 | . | TGTGCCAGCCCGAACTGGGGGAGGAACAAAAACATTCAGTACTTC | CASPNWGRNKNIQYF
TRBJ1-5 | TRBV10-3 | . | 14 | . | TGTGCCATCAGTGGTACAGGGTACGGTCAGCCCCAGCATTTT | CAISGTGYGQPQHF
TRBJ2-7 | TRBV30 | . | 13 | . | TGTGCCGCTGCACGGGGGAGTGGTTACGAGCAGTACTTC | CAAARGSGYEQYF
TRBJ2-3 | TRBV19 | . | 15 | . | TGTGCCAGTAGTGGGAGCGGGTGGTACACAGATACGCAGTATTTT | CASSGSGWYTDTQYF
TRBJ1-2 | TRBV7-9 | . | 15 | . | TGTGCCAGCAGCCCCACAGGCCCCTCTAACTATGGCTACACCTTC | CASSPTGPSNYGYTF
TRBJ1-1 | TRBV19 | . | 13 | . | TGTGCCAGTACCGGGGGCATGAACACTGAAGCTTTCTTT | CASTGGMNTEAFF
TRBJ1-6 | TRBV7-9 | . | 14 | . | TGTGCCAGCAGCTTAGCCCCGAGACTCGGGTCCCTCCACTTT | CASSLAPRLGSLHF
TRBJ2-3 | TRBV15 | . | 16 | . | TGTGCCACCAGCAGAGATCGGGCCAGGGCGGCAGATACGCAGTATTTT | CATSRDRARAADTQYF
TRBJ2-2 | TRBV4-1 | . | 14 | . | TGCGCCAGCAGCCAGCAGGAGGCCACCGGGGAGCTGTTTTTT | CASSQQEATGELFF
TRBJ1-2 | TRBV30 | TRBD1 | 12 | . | TGTGCCTGGAGTGTACAGGGGCGCGGCTACACCTTC | CAWSVQGRGYTF
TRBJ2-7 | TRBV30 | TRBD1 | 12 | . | TGTGCCTGGAGTTTGACAGGGGACGAGCAGTACTTC | CAWSLTGDEQYF
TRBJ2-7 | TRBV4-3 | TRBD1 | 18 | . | TGCGCCAGCAGCCAAGATCGGATGGGACAGGGGGCTATATACGAGCAGTACTTC | CASSQDRMGQGAIYEQYF
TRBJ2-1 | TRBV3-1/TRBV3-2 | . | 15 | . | TGTGCCAGCAGCCAAGCAGGCGTCGGCATCGATGAGCAGTTCTTC | CASSQAGVGIDEQFF
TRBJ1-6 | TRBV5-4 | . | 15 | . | TGTGCCAGCAGCTCCTCAGGGGCTGGTGATTCACCCCTCCACTTT | CASSSSGAGDSPLHF
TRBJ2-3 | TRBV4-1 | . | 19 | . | TGCGCCAGCAGCCAACAGCCGGGGGGCCGTCTTTCTAGCACAGATACGCAGTATTTT | CASSQQPGGRLSSTDTQYF
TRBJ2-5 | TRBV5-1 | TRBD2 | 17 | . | TGCGCCAGCACCCTGACCGGGACTAGCGGGGGGGCGGAGACCCAGTACTTC | CASTLTGTSGGAETQYF